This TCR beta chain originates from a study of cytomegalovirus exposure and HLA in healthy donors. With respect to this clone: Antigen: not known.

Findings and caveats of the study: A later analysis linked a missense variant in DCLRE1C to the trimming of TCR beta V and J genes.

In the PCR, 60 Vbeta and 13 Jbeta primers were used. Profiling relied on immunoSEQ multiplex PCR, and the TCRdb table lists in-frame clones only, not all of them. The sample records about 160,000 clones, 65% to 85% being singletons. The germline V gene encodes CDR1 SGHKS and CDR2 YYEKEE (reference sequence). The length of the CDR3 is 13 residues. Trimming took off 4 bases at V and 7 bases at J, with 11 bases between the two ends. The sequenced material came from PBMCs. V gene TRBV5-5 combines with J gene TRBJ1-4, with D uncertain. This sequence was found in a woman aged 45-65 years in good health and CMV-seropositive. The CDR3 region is CASSRGSAEKLFF. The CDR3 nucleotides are TGTGCCAGCAGCCGAGGGAGCGCTGAAAAACTGTTTTTT.